This T cell receptor (beta chain) was observed in a study of CD8 T cells in ankylosing spondylitis. Broader study findings: Disease-linked clones, CD8+, were relatively rare in peripheral blood. Significantly higher representation of disease-linked clones was reported for matched ankylosing spondylitis synovial fluid.

Turning to this clonotype: The antigen remains unidentified.

There are 15 residues in the CDR3. Germline assignment: CDR1 ENHRY and CDR2 SYGVKD. Trimming removed 4 bases from V and 4 bases from J; junction bases left unmatched: 3. TCRdb analysed the 5' RACE reads with MiXCR anew, one entry per CDR3 protein. The sample lists 250,000 to 350,000 distinct CDR3 sequences; 15% to 20% were seen once. Sequenced material: blood, either unsorted or a sorted T cell fraction (not recorded which). V gene TRBV10-3 combines with J gene TRBJ2-1, with TRBD1 matching over 11 bases. This clonotype originated in a male donor with ankylosing spondylitis or in good health (not recorded which). For the CDR3, the DNA is TGTGCCATCAGTGGGGGACAGGGGGGTTACAATGAGCAGTTCTTC. Translating gives CAISGGQGGYNEQFF.